Listed here is a single T cell receptor (beta chain). V was pared by 1 base and J by 2 bases, with 12 bases between. This CDR3 is built from 15 residues. Germline CDR1 reads MNHEY; CDR2 reads SVGEGT. Followed over time, Seattle patients had been enrolled while infection was active. Sequenced by immunoSEQ multiplex PCR; TCRdb stores in-frame clones only, minus some. The data contain about 52,000 clones, approximately 83% of them singletons. This sample is drawn from a study of blood T cell repertoires in COVID-19. Study information: In each case, the material was cDNA or gDNA derived from T cells, B-cell-depleted T cells, or PBMCs.

V and J are TRBV6-2 or TRBV6-3 and TRBJ2-7; D remains ambiguous. This sequence was found in a man of 80 years or more with COVID-19, enrolled during active disease. The material sequenced was peripheral blood. CDR3 sequence reads: CASSYLAAFPYEQYF. DNA for the CDR3: TGTGCCAGCAGTTACTTGGCTGCATTTCCCTACGAGCAGTACTTC.